This TCR beta chain was recorded in a study of vaccination and CD4 T cells after COVID-19. The V segment lost 3 bases and the J segment 4 bases; nucleotides outside the gene matches: 4. Germline CDR1 is DFQATT and CDR2 is SNEGSKA (reference sequence). The CDR3 totals 14 residues. Treatment defined: roughly 11-day PBMC culture with coronavirus spike peptide pools or control peptides (ViraFEST assay). At the Johns Hopkins FTIC core, DNA taken from cultured CD4+ T cells was sequenced by way of the Oncomine TCR Beta short-read assay. Via MiXCR, TCRdb re-called the PCR reads, giving one row per CDR3 protein. The table includes 8,500 or so distinct CDR3 sequences, about 59% detected once. In its sample, this clonotype is medium-sized. The antigen is unknown.

The sequenced sample consisted of CD4+ T cells from blood, cultured in vitro. V usage is TRBV20-1 and J usage is TRBJ1-5; TRBD1 matches at 9 bases. The receptor was isolated from a human donor who had recovered from COVID-19. In DNA, the CDR3 is TGCAGTGCTAGTCGCGACAGGGGGAATCAGCCCCAGCATTTT. This translates into CSASRDRGNQPQHF.